This T cell receptor (beta chain) was profiled in a study of metastatic and nonmetastatic thyroid tumors. In the authors' workflow: The study's classifier, a distant-metastasis tool for papillary thyroid cancer, was built using CDR3 differences across clinicopathological groups. TCRdb re-called the PCR reads via MiXCR. The V and J calls and clone size are TCRdb's, not the authors'. The table has 80,000 to 85,000 clones, around an eighth seen once. At least ten counts were recorded for this clone. Trimming shortened V by 1 base and J by 9 bases, and 4 bases separated the two germline ends. This CDR3 comprises 12 residues. Thyroid surgery was preceded by no treatment in any patient.

This clonotype originated in a female donor with papillary thyroid cancer or a benign thyroid nodule (not recorded which). Some clones in this sample may be carry-over from other donors' samples. The sequenced sample was tumor tissue. The rearrangement uses TRBV12-3 or TRBV12-4 and TRBJ1-6; D is undetermined. CDR3 in amino acids: CASSLEGSPLHF. The CDR3 DNA sequence: TGTGCCAGCAGTTTAGAGGGTTCACCCCTCCACTTT.